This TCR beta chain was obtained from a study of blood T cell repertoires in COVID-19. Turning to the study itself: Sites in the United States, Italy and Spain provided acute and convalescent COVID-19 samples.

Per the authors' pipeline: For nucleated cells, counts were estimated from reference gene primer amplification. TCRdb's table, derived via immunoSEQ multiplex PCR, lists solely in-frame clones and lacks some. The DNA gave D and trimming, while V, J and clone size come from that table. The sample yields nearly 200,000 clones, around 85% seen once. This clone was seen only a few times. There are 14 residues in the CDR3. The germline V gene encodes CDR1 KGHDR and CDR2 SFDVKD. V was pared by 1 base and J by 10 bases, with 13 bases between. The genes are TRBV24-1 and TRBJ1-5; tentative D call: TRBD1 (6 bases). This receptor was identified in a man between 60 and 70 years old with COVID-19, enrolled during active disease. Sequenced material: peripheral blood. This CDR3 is CATSDFRVQGPQHF. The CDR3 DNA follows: TGTGCCACCAGTGATTTTAGAGTACAGGGACCCCAGCATTTT.